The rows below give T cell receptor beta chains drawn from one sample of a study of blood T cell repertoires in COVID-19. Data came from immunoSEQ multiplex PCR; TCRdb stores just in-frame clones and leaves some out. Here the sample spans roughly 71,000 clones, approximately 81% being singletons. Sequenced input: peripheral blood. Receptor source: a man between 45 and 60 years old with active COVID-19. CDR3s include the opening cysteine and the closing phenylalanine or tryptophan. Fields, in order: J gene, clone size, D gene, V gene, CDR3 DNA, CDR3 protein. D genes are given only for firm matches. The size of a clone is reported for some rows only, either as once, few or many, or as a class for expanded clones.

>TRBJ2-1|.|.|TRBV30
TGTGCCTGGAGTCTTGGGGCGACCCTATACAATGAGCAGTTCTTC
CAWSLGATLYNEQFF
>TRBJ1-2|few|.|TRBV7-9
TGTGCCAGCAGCTTGGGTTCAGGGAACTATGGCTACACCTTC
CASSLGSGNYGYTF
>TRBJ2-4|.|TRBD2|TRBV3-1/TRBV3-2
TGTGCCAGCGCCGGCGGGGGAAACATTCAGTACTTC
CASAGGGNIQYF
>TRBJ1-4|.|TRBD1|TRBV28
TGTGCCAGCAGTACTGCCGGGACAGGTGATGAAAAACTGTTTTTT
CASSTAGTGDEKLFF
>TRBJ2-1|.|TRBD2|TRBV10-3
TGTGCCATCAGACTCGGCGCGGGAGTCAATGAGCAGTTCTTC
CAIRLGAGVNEQFF
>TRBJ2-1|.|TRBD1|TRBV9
TGTGCCAGCAGCGCCCGCGGACAGGGAATTTACAATGAGCAGTTCTTC
CASSARGQGIYNEQFF
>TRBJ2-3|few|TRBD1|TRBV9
TGTGCCAGCAGCTTATCCGGGACAGGGTATTACTCAGATACGCAGTATTTT
CASSLSGTGYYSDTQYF
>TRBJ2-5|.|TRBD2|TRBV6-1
TGTGCCAGCGGACGACTAGCGGGAACTCAAGAGACCCAGTACTTC
CASGRLAGTQETQYF
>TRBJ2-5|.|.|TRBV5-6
TGTGCCAGCAGCTTGGTGGGGACTGAAGAGACCCAGTACTTC
CASSLVGTEETQYF
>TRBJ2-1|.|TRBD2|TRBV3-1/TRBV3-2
TGTGCCAGCAGCCAAGTTGCTAGCGGGGGGCCGACCCACAATGAGCAGTTCTTC
CASSQVASGGPTHNEQFF
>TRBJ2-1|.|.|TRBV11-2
TGTGCCAGCAGCCTTTATCGGGACACAGAGTACAATGAGCAGTTCTTC
CASSLYRDTEYNEQFF
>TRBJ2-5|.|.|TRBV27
TGTGCCAGTAGGAAGACGGCAGGGGTTTTGGAGACCCAGTACTTC
CASRKTAGVLETQYF
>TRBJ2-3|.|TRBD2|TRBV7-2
TGTGCCAGCAGCTTAGACGGGAGGGTGGGGGATACGCAGTATTTT
CASSLDGRVGDTQYF
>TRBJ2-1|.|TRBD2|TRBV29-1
TGCAGCGTGAGCGGGGGGTTTCCGACGGGCAATGAGCAGTTCTTC
CSVSGGFPTGNEQFF
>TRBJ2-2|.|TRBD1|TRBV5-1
TGCGCCAGCACTGAGGACAGGGGGCGTTCCAGGGAGCTGTTTTTT
CASTEDRGRSRELFF
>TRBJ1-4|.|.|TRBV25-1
TGTGCCACCAGCGGTTTGTCCGCAACTAATGAAAAACTGTTTTTT
CATSGLSATNEKLFF
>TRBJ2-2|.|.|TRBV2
TGTGCCAGCAGTGGTATATACCTCGGCACCGGGGAGCTGTTTTTT
CASSGIYLGTGELFF
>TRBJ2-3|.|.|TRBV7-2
TGTGCCAGCAGCTTAGCGGGGGCCCTCAAGAATACGCAGTATTTT
CASSLAGALKNTQYF
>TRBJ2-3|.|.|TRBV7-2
TGTGCCAGCAGCTTAGCACAGGGAAACACAGATACGCAGTATTTT
CASSLAQGNTDTQYF
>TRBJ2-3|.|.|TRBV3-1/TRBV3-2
TGTGCCAGCAGCCAAGATTCAGGCGATACGCAGTATTTT
CASSQDSGDTQYF
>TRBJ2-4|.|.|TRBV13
TGTGCCAGCAGCTTAACCAACTTAGCCAAAAACATTCAGTACTTC
CASSLTNLAKNIQYF
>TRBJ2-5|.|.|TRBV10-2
TGCGCCAGCAGTGAGACTCCAGAGACCCAGTACTTC
CASSETPETQYF
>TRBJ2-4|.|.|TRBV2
TGTGCCAGCAGTGAAAGGGTGGCAGGGTGGTCTGAAAACATTCAGTACTTC
CASSERVAGWSENIQYF
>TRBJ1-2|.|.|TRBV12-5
TGTGCTAGTGGTTTGACAAGTGGCTACACCTTC
CASGLTSGYTF
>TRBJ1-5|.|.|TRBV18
TGTGCCAGCTCACCTTTGGCGGCCCCCGATAGCAATCAGCCCCAGCATTTT
CASSPLAAPDSNQPQHF
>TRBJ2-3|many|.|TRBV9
TGTGCCAGCAGCGTAGGTGGGGCACAAGGCACAGATACGCAGTATTTT
CASSVGGAQGTDTQYF
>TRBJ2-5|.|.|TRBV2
TGTGCCACCGGACAGAAGCAAGAGACCCAGTACTTC
CATGQKQETQYF
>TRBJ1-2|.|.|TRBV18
TGTGCCAGCTCACCGGAGGAAATGGGCCTATATGGCTACACCTTC
CASSPEEMGLYGYTF
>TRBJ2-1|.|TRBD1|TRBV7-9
TGTGCCAGCAGCTTCGGGCAGGGGGTGTACAATGAGCAGTTCTTC
CASSFGQGVYNEQFF
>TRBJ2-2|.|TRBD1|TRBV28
TGTGCCAGCAGCCAGACCGGGACAGGGGCCTTCACCGGGGAGCTGTTTTTT
CASSQTGTGAFTGELFF
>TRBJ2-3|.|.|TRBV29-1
TGCAGCGTTACCAACTACTATTTGGGGGGAAGCACAGATACGCAGTATTTT
CSVTNYYLGGSTDTQYF
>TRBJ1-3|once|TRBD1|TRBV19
TGTGCCAGTAGTATACAGGGGGCCAACTCTGGAAACACCATATATTTT
CASSIQGANSGNTIYF
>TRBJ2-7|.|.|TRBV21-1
TGTGCCAGCAGCAAAGGCCGGGACAGGGGGCGGAACGAGCAGTACTTC
CASSKGRDRGRNEQYF
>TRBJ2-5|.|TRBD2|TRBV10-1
TGCGCCAGCAGTGAACGATACGGGGGGGACGAGACCCAGTACTTC
CASSERYGGDETQYF
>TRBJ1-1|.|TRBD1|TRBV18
TGTGCCAGCTCACAGGGACAGGCGAACACTGAAGCTTTCTTT
CASSQGQANTEAFF